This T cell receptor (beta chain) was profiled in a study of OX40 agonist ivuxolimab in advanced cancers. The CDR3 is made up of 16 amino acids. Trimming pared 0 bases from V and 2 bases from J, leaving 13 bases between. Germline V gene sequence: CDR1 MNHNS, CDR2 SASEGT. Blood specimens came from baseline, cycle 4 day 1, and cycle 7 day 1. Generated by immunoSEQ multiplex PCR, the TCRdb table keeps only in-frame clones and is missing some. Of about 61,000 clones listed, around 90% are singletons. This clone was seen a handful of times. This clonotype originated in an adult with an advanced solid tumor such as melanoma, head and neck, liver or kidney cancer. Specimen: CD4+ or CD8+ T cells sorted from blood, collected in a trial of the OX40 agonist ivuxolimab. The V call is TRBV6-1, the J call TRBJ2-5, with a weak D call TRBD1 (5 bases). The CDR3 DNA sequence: TGTGCCAGCAGTGAAGCGACTCAGGGTGGGCAAGAGACCCAGTACTTC. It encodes CASSEATQGGQETQYF.